The sequence of this T cell receptor beta chain was determined in a study of control samples from healthy donors and cancer patients. The assay was immunoSEQ multiplex PCR, and TCRdb's table has in-frame clones only and misses some. Among 150,000 or so clones listed, roughly 88% were seen once. The CDR3 has 15 residues. Germline trimming cut 0 bases from V and 3 bases from J; bases unmatched to any gene: 1. Looked up from germline, CDR1 is SGHTA and CDR2 is FQGNSA. There are a few counts of this clone. The same CDR3 is also encoded by other DNA sequences in this sample. The sequence was obtained from a man younger than 30 in good health. Sequencing was carried out using blood. The chain has TRBV7-2 and TRBJ2-7, with TRBD1 matching 11 bases. DNA for the CDR3: TGTGCCAGCAGCTTAGCTGGGACAGGGGGCTACGAGCAGTACTTC. Translated: CASSLAGTGGYEQYF.